Below are 22 T cell receptor beta chains sequenced from a single sample in a study of blood T cell repertoires in COVID-19. TCRdb's copy holds only in-frame clones and misses some; the assay was immunoSEQ multiplex PCR. The sample carries approximately 320,000 clones, roughly 89% recorded once. Sample: peripheral blood. These receptors were taken from a woman in her thirties with COVID-19, enrolled during active disease.

The gene calls are TRBV2 and TRBJ2-5, with D maybe TRBD2 (5 bases). Germline V lookup: CDR1 SNHLY, CDR2 FYNNEI. Trimming removed 4 bases from V and 6 bases from J, with 9 bases in between. This CDR3 is built from 12 residues. The CDR3 here is CASSAGKKTQYF. DNA for the CDR3: TGTGCCAGCAGTGCGGGGAAGAAGACCCAGTACTTC. Full variable domain (missing parts from reference TRBV2 and TRBJ2-5): EPEVTQTPSHQVTQMGQEVILRCVPISNHLYFYWYRQILGQKVEFLVSFYNNEISEKSEIFDDQFSVERPDGSNFTLKIRSTKLEDSAMYFCASSAGKKTQYFGPGTRLLVL.

The V and J genes are TRBV5-4 and TRBJ2-1, with a tentative D call TRBD1 (6 bases). The CDR3 extends over 14 amino acids. Germline CDR1 and CDR2: SGHNT and YYREEE (reference sequence). Between the trimmed V and J ends, which lost 7 bases and 8 bases, there was a span of 19 bases. The CDR3 DNA reads as TGTGCCAGCGGGGGCTCATTCCCTGGGGATGAGCAGTTCTTC. Translated: CASGGSFPGDEQFF. The whole variable domain, remainder taken from reference TRBV5-4 and TRBJ2-1, is ETGVTQSPTHLIKTRGQQVTLRCSSQSGHNTVSWYQQALGQGPQFIFQYYREEENGRGNFPPRFSGLQFPNYSSELNVNALELDDSALYLCASGGSFPGDEQFFGPGTRLTVL.

The V and J genes are TRBV19 and TRBJ1-2; no firm D call. Germline V CDR1 and CDR2: LNHDA, SQIVND (reference sequence). Trimming shortened V by 3 bases and J by 6 bases, and 11 bases separated the two germline ends. The CDR3 is made up of 13 amino acids. The DNA of the CDR3 is TGTGCCAGTAGTATTGGTTGGCGGGATGGCTACACCTTC. Amino acids: CASSIGWRDGYTF.

The CDR3 DNA is TGTGCCAGCTCCGAGGGTTCCCCCACAGATACGCAGTATTTT. Protein sequence: CASSEGSPTDTQYF. The V call is TRBV2, the J call TRBJ2-3, with D possibly being TRBD2 (5 bases). The germline V gene encodes CDR1 SNHLY and CDR2 FYNNEI. The CDR3 is 14 residues long. V gave up 8 bases and J gave up 2 bases, with 14 bases separating them.

This clone occurred once. The V gene is TRBV5-1, the J gene TRBJ2-5, with 9 bases fitting TRBD1. The CDR3 is made up of 17 amino acids. J gave up 5 bases and V 0 bases, and 11 bases lay outside the gene matches. Germline V gives CDR1 SGHRS, CDR2 YFSETQ. CDR3 region: CASSLVDPGQGWETQYF. The CDR3 DNA reads as TGCGCCAGCAGCTTGGTCGATCCGGGACAGGGATGGGAGACCCAGTACTTC. The full variable domain, its missing parts supplied by reference TRBV5-1 and TRBJ2-5, is KAGVTQTPRYLIKTRGQQVTLSCSPISGHRSVSWYQQTPGQGLQFLFEYFSETQRNKGNFPGRFSGRQFSNSRSEMNVSTLELGDSALYLCASSLVDPGQGWETQYFGPGTRLLVL.

The chain employs TRBV5-4 and TRBJ2-7; D is possibly TRBD2 (6 bases). Germline V gene sequence: CDR1 SGHNT, CDR2 YYREEE (reference sequence). V was trimmed by 0 bases and J by 2 bases, leaving 9 bases between them. This CDR3 has 14 residues. The CDR3 DNA sequence: TGTGCCAGCAGCTTGGGCGGGGAAACCTACGAGCAGTACTTC. It is translated as CASSLGGETYEQYF.

This sequence joins TRBV5-1 and TRBJ2-7; the D gene is possibly TRBD2 (6 bases). CDR1 SGHRS and CDR2 YFSETQ come from the germline V gene. The length of the CDR3 is 16 residues. The V end lost 5 bases, the J end lost 0 bases, and 18 bases lay between the germline ends. This chain's CDR3 is CASRYNSGLSSYEQYF. Here the CDR3 DNA reads TGCGCCAGCAGATACAATAGCGGCTTGAGCTCCTACGAGCAGTACTTC.

This clone has just one count. The V call is TRBV5-1, the J call TRBJ2-7, with D possibly being TRBD2 (6 bases). The CDR3 length is 13 residues. Germline V gives CDR1 SGHRS, CDR2 YFSETQ. Trimming pared 7 bases from V and 2 bases from J, leaving 13 bases between. The CDR3 DNA reads as TGCGCCAGCTCCGACGGGGGTCCCTACGAGCAGTACTTC. Amino acid sequence: CASSDGGPYEQYF. Combining the CDR3 with reference TRBV5-1 and TRBJ2-7 gives the whole variable domain KAGVTQTPRYLIKTRGQQVTLSCSPISGHRSVSWYQQTPGQGLQFLFEYFSETQRNKGNFPGRFSGRQFSNSRSEMNVSTLELGDSALYLCASSDGGPYEQYFGPGTRLTVT.

V is TRBV19 and J is TRBJ1-5; tentatively, D is TRBD1 (5 bases). Trimming cost V 1 base and J 1 base, with 8 bases left between them. The CDR3 sequence is 15 residues long. The germline gives CDR1 LNHDA, CDR2 SQIVND (reference sequence). The CDR3 region is CASSIVGGSNQPQHF. The CDR3 DNA reads TGTGCCAGTAGTATAGTGGGGGGGAGCAATCAGCCCCAGCATTTT.

The chain recombines TRBV19 with TRBJ1-1; D call uncertain. CDR1 LNHDA and CDR2 SQIVND come from the germline V gene (reference sequence). Trimming removed 8 bases from V and 7 bases from J, with 20 bases in between. The CDR3 spans 14 residues. The CDR3 DNA is TGTGCCAGTCAACCAGGAACGTGGCCGGATGAAGCTTTCTTT. Amino acids: CASQPGTWPDEAFF.

The rearrangement uses TRBV3-1 (or the pseudogene TRBV3-2) and TRBJ2-7; 16 bases are shared with TRBD2. This CDR3 has 19 amino acids. Germline V gene lookup returns CDR1 LGHDT and CDR2 YNNKEL (reference sequence). After removal of 2 bases from V and 5 bases from J, the junction contained 12 bases not matched to a gene. CDR3 protein: CASSQRGLAGGPWRDEQYF. CDR3 DNA sequence: TGTGCCAGCAGCCAACGGGGACTAGCGGGGGGGCCGTGGAGGGACGAGCAGTACTTC.

The chain uses TRBV6-2 or TRBV6-3 and TRBJ1-1; 7 positions agree with TRBD1. Germline trimming cut 2 bases from V and 3 bases from J; bases unmatched to any gene: 9. Germline V gene sequence: CDR1 MNHEY, CDR2 SVGEGT. The CDR3 loop spans 16 amino acids. CDR3: CASSYPRTGFDTEAFF. CDR3 coding DNA: TGTGCCAGCAGTTACCCTAGGACAGGTTTCGACACTGAAGCTTTCTTT.

This chain uses TRBV24-1 with TRBJ2-3, with D possibly being TRBD1 (6 bases). The ends were cut back, 6 bases at V and 4 bases at J, with 13 bases in the middle. Germline CDR1 KGHDR, CDR2 SFDVKD. The CDR3 consists of 14 residues. The CDR3 here is CATSPRTEADTQYF. CDR3 in DNA: TGTGCCACCAGTCCGCGGACAGAGGCAGATACGCAGTATTTT.

This clone was detected once. J is TRBJ1-6 and V is TRBV6-4; 7 positions agree with TRBD1. The V gene's germline CDR1 is MRHNA and CDR2 SNTAGT. V lost 6 bases, J lost 7 bases, and 0 bases stayed unmatched. The CDR3 extends over 12 amino acids. The CDR3 loop reads CASRGQNSPLHF. The CDR3 DNA reads TGTGCCAGCAGGGGACAGAATTCACCCCTCCACTTT.

The V call is TRBV3-1 (or the pseudogene TRBV3-2), the J call TRBJ1-2; TRBD1 aligns across 9 bases. In germline, CDR1 is LGHDT, CDR2 YNNKEL (reference sequence). The junction had 12 bases not matched to a gene; V was cut back by 3 bases and J by 4 bases. This CDR3 comprises 17 residues. The CDR3 DNA is TGTGCCAGCAGCCAGATCACTTTTCGGGACAGGGCCTATGGCTACACCTTC. It encodes CASSQITFRDRAYGYTF.

The CDR3 DNA is TGTGCCAGCAGTAATACAGGGGTCGGTTCACCCCTCCACTTT. Amino acids: CASSNTGVGSPLHF. The gene calls are TRBV2 and TRBJ1-6; 7 bases match TRBD1. J was trimmed by 9 bases and V by 5 bases; bases with no gene match: 7. Germline CDR1 SNHLY, CDR2 FYNNEI. The CDR3 covers 14 residues.

This clone was counted a single time. The genes are TRBV18 and TRBJ2-4; no clear D gene. The CDR3 contains 15 residues. The germline V gene has CDR1 KGHSH and CDR2 LQKENI. Trimming pared 2 bases from V and 0 bases from J, leaving 8 bases between. The CDR3 loop reads CASSPTVLAKNIQYF. CDR3 DNA sequence: TGTGCCAGCTCACCAACTGTTTTAGCCAAAAACATTCAGTACTTC.

The rearrangement joins TRBV27 to TRBJ1-2; D is uncertain. From germline, CDR1 is MNHEY and CDR2 SMNVEV (reference sequence). This CDR3 is 13 amino acids long. V was clipped by 1 base and J by 8 bases, with 11 bases between them. This CDR3 reads CASSLLPLEGYTF. In DNA, the CDR3 is TGTGCCAGCAGTTTATTACCTCTGGAGGGCTACACCTTC.

The chain carries TRBV7-6 and TRBJ2-7; 7 bases align to TRBD1. Germline V gene sequence: CDR1 SGHVS, CDR2 FNYEAQ. V was clipped by 5 bases and J by 4 bases; unmatched bases: 11. The CDR3 is 15 amino acids. Here the CDR3 DNA reads TGTGCCAGCAGCGCGGTACAGGGGATCCTATACGAGCAGTACTTC. Its translation: CASSAVQGILYEQYF.

The V call is TRBV14, the J call TRBJ1-3; unclear D gene. The CDR3 totals 17 residues. Germline V gene lookup returns CDR1 SGHDN and CDR2 FVKESK. Between the trimmed V and J ends, which lost 3 bases and 4 bases, there was a span of 19 bases. The CDR3 is CASSQYPRASRGNTIYF. Written as DNA, the CDR3 is TGTGCCAGCAGCCAGTACCCCCGTGCCAGCAGGGGAAACACCATATATTTT.

This chain uses TRBV29-1 with TRBJ2-2; the D gene is possibly TRBD1 (5 bases). CDR3 length: 13 residues. Per the germline V gene, CDR1 is SQVTM and CDR2 is ANQGSEA. V was trimmed by 7 bases and J by 2 bases, leaving 11 bases between them. CDR3 region: CSARDSNTGELFF. The CDR3, as DNA: TGCAGCGCGCGAGACAGCAACACCGGGGAGCTGTTTTTT.

V is TRBV7-9 and J is TRBJ1-2; D is unclear. V shed 6 bases and J shed 5 bases, with 19 bases lying between them. Per the germline V gene, CDR1 is SEHNR and CDR2 is FQNEAQ (reference sequence). The length of the CDR3 is 15 residues. In DNA, the CDR3 is TGTGCCAGCAGACGCACAGAGATCAGGAAATATGGCTACACCTTC. Its translation: CASRRTEIRKYGYTF.